Listed here is a single T cell receptor (beta chain). The data were obtained in a study of cytomegalovirus exposure and HLA in healthy donors. The V end was cut by 3 bases, the J end by 0 bases, with 8 bases between. The CDR3 is 15 amino acids. Germline-derived CDR1 and CDR2 are SGHTA and FQGNSA. The study ran its PCR with 60 Vbeta and 13 Jbeta primers. The method was immunoSEQ multiplex PCR; TCRdb's version includes in-frame clones alone and lacks a portion of them. Of approximately 190,000 clones listed, over 75% are singletons. The chain recombines TRBV7-2 with TRBJ2-2; possibly TRBD1 for D (5 bases). Input material: PBMCs. This TCR derives from a man aged 45-65 years in good health and CMV-seronegative. CDR3: CASSFRQPNTGELFF. The CDR3 DNA sequence: TGTGCCAGCAGCTTCAGACAGCCGAACACCGGGGAGCTGTTTTTT. The whole variable domain, remainder taken from reference TRBV7-2 and TRBJ2-2, is GAGVSQSPSNKVTEKGKDVELRCDPISGHTALYWYRQSLGQGLEFLIYFQGNSAPDKSGLPSDRFSAERTGGSVSTLTIQRTQQEDSAVYLCASSFRQPNTGELFFGEGSRLTVL.